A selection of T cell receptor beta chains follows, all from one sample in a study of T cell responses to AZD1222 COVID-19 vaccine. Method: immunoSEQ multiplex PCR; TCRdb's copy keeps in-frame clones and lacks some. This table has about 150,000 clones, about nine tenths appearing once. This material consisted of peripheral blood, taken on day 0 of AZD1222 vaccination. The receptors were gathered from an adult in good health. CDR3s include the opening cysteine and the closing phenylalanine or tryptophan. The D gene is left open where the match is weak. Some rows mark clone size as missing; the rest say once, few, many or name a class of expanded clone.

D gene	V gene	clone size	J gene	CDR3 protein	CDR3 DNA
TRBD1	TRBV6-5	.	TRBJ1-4	CATSRRTGNEKLFF	TGTGCCACCAGTCGCAGGACAGGGAATGAAAAACTGTTTTTT
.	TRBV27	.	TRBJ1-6	CASSLSSDSNSPLHF	TGTGCCAGCAGTTTATCTTCGGACAGCAATTCACCCCTCCACTTT
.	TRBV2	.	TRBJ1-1	CASSVDAPNTEAFF	TGTGCCAGCAGTGTAGATGCGCCCAACACTGAAGCTTTCTTT
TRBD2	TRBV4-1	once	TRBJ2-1	CASGTLAGGLNEQFF	TGCGCCAGCGGGACGCTAGCGGGAGGACTCAATGAGCAGTTCTTC
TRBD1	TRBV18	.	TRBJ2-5	CASSPRTGTGQETQYF	TGTGCCAGCTCACCACGGACAGGAACAGGGCAAGAGACCCAGTACTTC
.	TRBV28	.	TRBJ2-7	CASSWGYEQYF	TGTGCCAGCAGTTGGGGGTACGAGCAGTACTTC
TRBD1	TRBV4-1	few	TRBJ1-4	CASSPWDSETNEKLFF	TGCGCCAGCAGCCCATGGGACAGTGAAACTAATGAAAAACTGTTTTTT
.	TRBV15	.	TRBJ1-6	CATSTRGGGIGSPLHF	TGTGCCACCAGCACCCGGGGAGGGGGGATCGGTTCACCCCTCCACTTT
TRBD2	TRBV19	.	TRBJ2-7	CASRTGTSGRYEQYF	TGTGCCAGTAGAACCGGGACTAGCGGGAGATACGAGCAGTACTTC
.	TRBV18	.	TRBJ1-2	CASSPSGQNYGYTF	TGTGCCAGCTCACCCTCAGGACAGAACTATGGCTACACCTTC
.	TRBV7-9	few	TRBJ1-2	CASSILRAPESGYTF	TGTGCCAGCAGCATTCTCCGGGCCCCGGAAAGTGGCTACACCTTC
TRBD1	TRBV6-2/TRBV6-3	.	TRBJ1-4	CASSSPMGQATNEKLFF	TGTGCCAGCAGTTCCCCAATGGGACAGGCAACTAATGAAAAACTGTTTTTT
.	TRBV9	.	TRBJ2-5	CASSVAPSKGQETQYF	TGTGCCAGCAGCGTAGCGCCTAGCAAGGGCCAAGAGACCCAGTACTTC
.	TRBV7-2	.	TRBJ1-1	CASSLVLGVNTEAFF	TGTGCCAGCAGCTTAGTTCTGGGGGTGAACACTGAAGCTTTCTTT
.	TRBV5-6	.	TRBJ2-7	CASSSQPGLHSEQYF	TGTGCCAGCAGCTCCCAGCCGGGGCTCCATAGCGAGCAGTACTTC
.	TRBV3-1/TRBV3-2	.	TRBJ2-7	CASSQAGATTYEQYF	TGTGCCAGCAGCCAAGCGGGGGCCACGACCTACGAGCAGTACTTC
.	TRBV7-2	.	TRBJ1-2	CASSSRGVHGYTF	TGTGCCAGCAGCTCGAGGGGGGTGCATGGCTACACCTTC
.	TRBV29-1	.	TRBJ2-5	CSVERPSQETQYF	TGCAGCGTTGAACGGCCGAGCCAAGAGACCCAGTACTTC
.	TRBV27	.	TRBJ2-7	CASSLSVGWSYEQYF	TGTGCCAGCAGTTTATCGGTAGGGTGGTCCTACGAGCAGTACTTC
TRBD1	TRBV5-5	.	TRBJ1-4	CASSLGRGNEKLFF	TGTGCCAGCAGCTTGGGCAGGGGGAATGAAAAACTGTTTTTT
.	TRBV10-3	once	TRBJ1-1	CAIRGGRNTEAFF	TGTGCCATCAGGGGGGGCAGGAACACTGAAGCTTTCTTT
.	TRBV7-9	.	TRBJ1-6	CASSSGASSYNSPLHF	TGTGCCAGCAGCTCGGGAGCGAGCTCCTATAATTCACCCCTCCACTTT
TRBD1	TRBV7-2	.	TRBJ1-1	CASSLSRGDEAFF	TGTGCCAGCAGCTTAAGCAGGGGGGATGAAGCTTTCTTT
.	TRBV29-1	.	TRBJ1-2	CSVEEPGFSYGYTF	TGCAGCGTTGAAGAACCGGGGTTCAGCTATGGCTACACCTTC
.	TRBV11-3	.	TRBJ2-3	CASSGSSSSDTQYF	TGTGCCAGCAGCGGATCTAGCAGTTCAGATACGCAGTATTTT
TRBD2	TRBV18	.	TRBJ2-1	CASSQLAGSNNEQFF	TGTGCCAGCTCACAACTAGCGGGTTCTAACAATGAGCAGTTCTTC
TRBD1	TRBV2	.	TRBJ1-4	CASSTSGGGYEKLFF	TGTGCCAGCAGTACCTCAGGGGGCGGTTATGAAAAACTGTTTTTT
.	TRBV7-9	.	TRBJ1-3	CASSPEGQARGNTIYF	TGTGCCAGCAGCCCAGAGGGACAAGCGAGAGGAAACACCATATATTTT
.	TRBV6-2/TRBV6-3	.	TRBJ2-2	CASSRTGQNTGELFF	TGTGCCAGCAGCCGTACGGGGCAAAACACCGGGGAGCTGTTTTTT
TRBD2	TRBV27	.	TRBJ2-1	CASSLAGGRAYNEQFF	TGTGCCAGCAGTTTGGCGGGCGGGAGGGCCTACAATGAGCAGTTCTTC
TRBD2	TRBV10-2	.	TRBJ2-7	CASSESTSGRYEQYF	TGCGCCAGCAGTGAGTCGACTAGCGGGAGGTACGAGCAGTACTTC
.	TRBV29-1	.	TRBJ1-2	CSVEDPHQGRFSYGYTF	TGCAGCGTTGAAGATCCCCACCAGGGCCGCTTTTCCTATGGCTACACCTTC
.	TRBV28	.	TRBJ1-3	CASSFRGYLPRNTIYF	TGTGCCAGCAGTTTCAGGGGTTATTTGCCCCGAAACACCATATATTTT
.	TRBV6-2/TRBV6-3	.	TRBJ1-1	CASSFAGEAFF	TGTGCCAGCAGTTTTGCAGGGGAGGCTTTCTTT
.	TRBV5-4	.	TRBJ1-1	CASSLLGVVALEAFF	TGTGCCAGCAGCTTGTTGGGGGTGGTTGCCCTTGAAGCTTTCTTT
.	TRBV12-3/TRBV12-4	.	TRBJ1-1	CASSLYAEAFF	TGTGCCAGCAGTTTATACGCTGAAGCTTTCTTT
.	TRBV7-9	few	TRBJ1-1	CASSRDRLGTEAFF	TGTGCCAGCAGCCGGGACCGACTCGGAACTGAAGCTTTCTTT
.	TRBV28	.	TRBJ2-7	CASSFPRDAISYEQYF	TGTGCCAGCAGTTTTCCACGGGACGCAATCTCCTACGAGCAGTACTTC
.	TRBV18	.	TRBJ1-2	CASSPRVQDGYTF	TGTGCCAGCTCACCAAGGGTCCAAGATGGCTACACCTTC
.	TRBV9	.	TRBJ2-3	CASSVWDDTQYF	TGTGCCAGCAGCGTATGGGATGATACGCAGTATTTT